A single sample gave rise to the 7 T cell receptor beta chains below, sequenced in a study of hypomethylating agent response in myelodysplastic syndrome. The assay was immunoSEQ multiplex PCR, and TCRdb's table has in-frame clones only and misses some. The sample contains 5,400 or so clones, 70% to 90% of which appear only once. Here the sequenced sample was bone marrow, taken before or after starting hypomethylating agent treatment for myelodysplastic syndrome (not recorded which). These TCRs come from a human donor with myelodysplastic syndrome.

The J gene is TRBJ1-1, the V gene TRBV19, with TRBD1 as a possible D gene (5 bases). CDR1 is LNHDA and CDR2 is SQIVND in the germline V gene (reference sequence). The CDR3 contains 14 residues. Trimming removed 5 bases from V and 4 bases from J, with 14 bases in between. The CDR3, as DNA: TGTGCCAGTAGTTTCAGGGTTCTGGGCACTGAAGCTTTCTTT. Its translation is CASSFRVLGTEAFF.

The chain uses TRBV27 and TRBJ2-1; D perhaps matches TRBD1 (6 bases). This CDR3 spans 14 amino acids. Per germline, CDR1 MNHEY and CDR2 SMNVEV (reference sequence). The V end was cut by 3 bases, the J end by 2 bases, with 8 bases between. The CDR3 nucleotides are TGTGCCAGCAGTTTTCAGGGGCCCTACAATGAGCAGTTCTTC. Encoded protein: CASSFQGPYNEQFF.

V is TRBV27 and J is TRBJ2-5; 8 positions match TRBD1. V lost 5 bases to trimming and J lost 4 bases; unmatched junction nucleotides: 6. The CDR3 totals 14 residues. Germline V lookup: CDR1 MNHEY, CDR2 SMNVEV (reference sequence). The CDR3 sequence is CASSERTGRETQYF. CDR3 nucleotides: TGTGCCAGCAGTGAAAGGACAGGGAGAGAGACCCAGTACTTC.

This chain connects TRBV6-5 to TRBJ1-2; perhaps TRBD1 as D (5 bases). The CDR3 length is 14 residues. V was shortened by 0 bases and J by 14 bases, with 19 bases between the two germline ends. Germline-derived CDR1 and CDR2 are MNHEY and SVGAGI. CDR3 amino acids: CASSYSSDSSFWTF. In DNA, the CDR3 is TGTGCCAGCAGTTACTCGAGTGACAGCTCTTTTTGGACCTTC.

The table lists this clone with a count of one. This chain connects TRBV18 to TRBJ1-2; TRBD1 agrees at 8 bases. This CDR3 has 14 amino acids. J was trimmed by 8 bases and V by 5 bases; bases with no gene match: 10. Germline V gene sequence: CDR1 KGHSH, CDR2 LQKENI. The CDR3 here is CASSVGQGASGYTF. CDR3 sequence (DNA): TGTGCCAGCTCAGTAGGCCAGGGGGCGTCCGGCTACACCTTC.

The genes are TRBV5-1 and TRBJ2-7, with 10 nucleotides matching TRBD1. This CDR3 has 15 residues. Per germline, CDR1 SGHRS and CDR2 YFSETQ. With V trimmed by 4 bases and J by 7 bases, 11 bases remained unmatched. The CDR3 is CASSPGTGALEEQYF. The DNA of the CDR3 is TGCGCCAGCAGCCCTGGGACAGGGGCCCTGGAGGAGCAGTACTTC.

CDR3 sequence reads: CASSLRTGLSYEQYF. For the CDR3, the DNA is TGTGCCAGTAGTCTGAGGACAGGTCTTTCCTACGAGCAGTACTTC. The chain combines TRBV19 with TRBJ2-7; TRBD1 aligns across 7 bases. CDR1 and CDR2 (germline): LNHDA, SQIVND (reference sequence). The junction had 8 bases not matched to a gene; V was cut back by 5 bases and J by 1 base. The CDR3 loop spans 15 amino acids.